Here is one T cell receptor beta chain with its context. Its target is unknown. This specimen belongs to a study of graft-versus-host responses after intestinal transplantation. About the research overall: Grafts were multivisceral, liver-intestinal, or isolated intestinal. Anti-thymocyte globulin induction was given to all recipients, followed by tacrolimus and steroids for 2 to 3 years.

Study-level results: Recipient marrow held GvH clones, some first seen in ileum or blood.

Some clones are missing from TCRdb's copy, which holds only in-frame ones; the method was immunoSEQ multiplex PCR. The data contain about 43,000 clones, about 95% of them seen just once; the ten biggest clones take up around 1.4%. Sequences were derived from PBMCs, sampled about 350 days after intestinal transplant. The TCR was taken from a human patient who received an intestinal transplant, so some T cells may come from the graft donor.

The CDR3, as DNA: TGTGCCAGCAGCGTGAGCGGGGGGGCCTTGAATGAGCAGTTCTTC. It translates to CASSVSGGALNEQFF. The gene calls are TRBV9 and TRBJ2-1; 10 positions agree with TRBD2. The ends lost 2 bases at V and 7 bases at J; junction bases unmatched: 6. Germline V gene sequence: CDR1 SGDLS, CDR2 YYNGEE. There are 15 residues in the CDR3.